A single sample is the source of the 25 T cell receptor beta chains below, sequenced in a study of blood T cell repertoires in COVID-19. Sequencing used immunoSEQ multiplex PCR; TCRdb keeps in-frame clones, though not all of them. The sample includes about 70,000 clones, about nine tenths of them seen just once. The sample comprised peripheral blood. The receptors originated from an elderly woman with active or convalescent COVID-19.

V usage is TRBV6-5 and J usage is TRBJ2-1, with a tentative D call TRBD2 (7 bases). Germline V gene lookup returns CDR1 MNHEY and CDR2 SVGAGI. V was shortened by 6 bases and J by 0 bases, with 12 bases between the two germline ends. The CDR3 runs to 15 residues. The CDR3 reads CASSRGASSYNEQFF. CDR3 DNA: TGTGCCAGCAGCCGGGGGGCCAGCTCCTACAATGAGCAGTTCTTC.

CDR3 protein: CASSLAHSQETQYF. CDR3 nucleotide sequence: TGTGCCAGCAGCTTGGCCCACTCTCAAGAGACCCAGTACTTC. This chain joins TRBV5-4 and TRBJ2-5; D gene ambiguous. Germline values: CDR1 SGHNT, CDR2 YYREEE (reference sequence). The V and J ends lost 0 bases and 2 bases respectively, with 8 bases between them. The CDR3 has 14 residues.

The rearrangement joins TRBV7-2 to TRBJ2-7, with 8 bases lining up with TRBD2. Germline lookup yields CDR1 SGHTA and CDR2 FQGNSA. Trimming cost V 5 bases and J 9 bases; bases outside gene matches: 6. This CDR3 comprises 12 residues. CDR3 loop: CASSDRTSPQYF. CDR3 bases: TGTGCCAGCAGCGATAGGACTAGCCCGCAGTACTTC.

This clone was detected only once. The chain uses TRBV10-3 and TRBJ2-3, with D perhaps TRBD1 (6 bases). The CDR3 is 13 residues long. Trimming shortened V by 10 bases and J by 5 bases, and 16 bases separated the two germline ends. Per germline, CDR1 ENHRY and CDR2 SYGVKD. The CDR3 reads CASHRDMVDTQYF. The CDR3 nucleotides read TGTGCCAGCCACAGGGATATGGTAGATACGCAGTATTTT.

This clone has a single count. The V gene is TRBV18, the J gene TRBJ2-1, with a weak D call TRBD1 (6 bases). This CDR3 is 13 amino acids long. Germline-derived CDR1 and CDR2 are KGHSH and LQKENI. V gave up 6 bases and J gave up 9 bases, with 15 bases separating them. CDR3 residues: CASSGDTRGEQFF. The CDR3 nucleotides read TGTGCCAGCTCCGGGGACACCCGTGGTGAGCAGTTCTTC.

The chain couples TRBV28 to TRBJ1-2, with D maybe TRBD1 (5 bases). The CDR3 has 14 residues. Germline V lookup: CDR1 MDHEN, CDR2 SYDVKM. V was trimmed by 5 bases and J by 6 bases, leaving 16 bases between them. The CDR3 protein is CASSTWGGVDGYTF. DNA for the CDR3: TGTGCCAGCAGTACATGGGGCGGGGTTGATGGCTACACCTTC.

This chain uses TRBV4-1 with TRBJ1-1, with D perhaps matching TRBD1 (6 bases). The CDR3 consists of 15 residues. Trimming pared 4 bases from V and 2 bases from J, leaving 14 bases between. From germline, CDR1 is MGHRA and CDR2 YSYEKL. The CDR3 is CASSPEGGRNTEAFF. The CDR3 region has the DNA TGCGCCAGCAGCCCGGAGGGGGGGCGCAACACTGAAGCTTTCTTT.

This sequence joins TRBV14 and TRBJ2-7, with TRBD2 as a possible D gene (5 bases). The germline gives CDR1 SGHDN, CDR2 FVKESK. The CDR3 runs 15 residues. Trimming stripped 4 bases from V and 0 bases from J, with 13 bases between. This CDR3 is CASSPGGSTSYEQYF. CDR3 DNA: TGTGCCAGCAGCCCGGGCGGGTCAACCTCCTACGAGCAGTACTTC.

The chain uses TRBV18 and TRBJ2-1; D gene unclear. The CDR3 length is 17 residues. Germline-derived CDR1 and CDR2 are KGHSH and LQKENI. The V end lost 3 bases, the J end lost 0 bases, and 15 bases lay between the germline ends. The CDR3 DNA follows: TGTGCCAGCTCACCGTCGGCGGTCTACTACTCCTACAATGAGCAGTTCTTC. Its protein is CASSPSAVYYSYNEQFF.

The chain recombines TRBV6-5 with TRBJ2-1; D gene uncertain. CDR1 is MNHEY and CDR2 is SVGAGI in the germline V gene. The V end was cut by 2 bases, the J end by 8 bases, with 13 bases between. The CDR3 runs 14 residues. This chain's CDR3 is CASSYGFFADEQFF. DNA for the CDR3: TGTGCCAGCAGTTACGGTTTCTTTGCGGATGAGCAGTTCTTC.

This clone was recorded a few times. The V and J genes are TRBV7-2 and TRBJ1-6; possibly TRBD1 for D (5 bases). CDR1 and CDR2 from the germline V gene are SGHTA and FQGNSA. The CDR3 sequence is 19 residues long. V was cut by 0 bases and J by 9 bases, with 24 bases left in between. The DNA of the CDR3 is TGTGCCAGCAGCTTAGCGGTAAACCCCGCCAGGCCCGGGGGTTCACCCCTCCACTTT. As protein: CASSLAVNPARPGGSPLHF.

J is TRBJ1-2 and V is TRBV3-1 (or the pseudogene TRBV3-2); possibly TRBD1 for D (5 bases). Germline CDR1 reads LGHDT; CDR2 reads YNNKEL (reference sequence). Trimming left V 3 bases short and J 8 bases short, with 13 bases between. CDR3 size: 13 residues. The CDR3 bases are TGTGCCAGCAGCCAGGACAAAAGGTTCGGCTACACCTTC. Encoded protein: CASSQDKRFGYTF.

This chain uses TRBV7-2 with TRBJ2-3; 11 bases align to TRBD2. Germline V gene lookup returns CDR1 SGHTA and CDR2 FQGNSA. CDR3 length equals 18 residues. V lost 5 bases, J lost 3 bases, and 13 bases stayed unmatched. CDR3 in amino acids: CASSAIAGGPVGTDTQYF. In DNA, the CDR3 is TGTGCCAGCAGCGCAATAGCGGGGGGGCCTGTTGGAACAGATACGCAGTATTTT.

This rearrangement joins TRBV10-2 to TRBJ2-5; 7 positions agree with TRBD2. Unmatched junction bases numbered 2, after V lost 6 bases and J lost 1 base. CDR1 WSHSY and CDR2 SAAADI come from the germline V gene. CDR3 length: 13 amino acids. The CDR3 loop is CASSGGFQETQYF. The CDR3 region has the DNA TGCGCCAGCAGCGGGGGGTTCCAAGAGACCCAGTACTTC.

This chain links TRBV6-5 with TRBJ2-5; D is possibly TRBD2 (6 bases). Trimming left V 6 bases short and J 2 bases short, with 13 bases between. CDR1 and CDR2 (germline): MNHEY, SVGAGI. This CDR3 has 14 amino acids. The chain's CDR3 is CASRSGSRQETQYF. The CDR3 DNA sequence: TGTGCCAGCAGGTCCGGGAGCCGGCAAGAGACCCAGTACTTC.

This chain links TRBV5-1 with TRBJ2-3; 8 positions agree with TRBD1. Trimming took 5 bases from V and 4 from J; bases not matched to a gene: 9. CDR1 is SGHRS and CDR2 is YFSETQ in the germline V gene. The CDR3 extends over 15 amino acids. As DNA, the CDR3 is TGCGCCAGCAGTCAAGACAGGGGCGTCCCAGATACGCAGTATTTT. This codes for CASSQDRGVPDTQYF. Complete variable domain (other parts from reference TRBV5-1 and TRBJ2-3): KAGVTQTPRYLIKTRGQQVTLSCSPISGHRSVSWYQQTPGQGLQFLFEYFSETQRNKGNFPGRFSGRQFSNSRSEMNVSTLELGDSALYLCASSQDRGVPDTQYFGPGTRLTVL.

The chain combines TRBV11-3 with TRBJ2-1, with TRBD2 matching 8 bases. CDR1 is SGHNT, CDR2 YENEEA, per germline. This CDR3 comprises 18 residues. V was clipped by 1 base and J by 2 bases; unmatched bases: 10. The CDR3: CASSLGGGGPSPYNEQFF. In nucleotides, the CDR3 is TGTGCCAGCAGCTTAGGTGGCGGGGGGCCATCCCCCTACAATGAGCAGTTCTTC. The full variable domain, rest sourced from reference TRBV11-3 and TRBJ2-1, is EAGVVQSPRYKIIEKKQPVAFWCNPISGHNTLYWYLQNLGQGPELLIRYENEEAVDDSQLPKDRFSAERLKGVDSTLKIQPAELGDSAVYLCASSLGGGGPSPYNEQFFGPGTRLTVL.

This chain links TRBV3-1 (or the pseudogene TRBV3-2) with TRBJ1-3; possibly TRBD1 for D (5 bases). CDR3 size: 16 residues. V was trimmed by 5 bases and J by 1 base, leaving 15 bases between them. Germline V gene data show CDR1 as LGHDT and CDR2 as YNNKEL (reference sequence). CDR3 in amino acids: CASSSLRGRSGNTIYF. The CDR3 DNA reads TGTGCCAGCAGCTCTCTCCGGGGGAGGTCTGGAAACACCATATATTTT.

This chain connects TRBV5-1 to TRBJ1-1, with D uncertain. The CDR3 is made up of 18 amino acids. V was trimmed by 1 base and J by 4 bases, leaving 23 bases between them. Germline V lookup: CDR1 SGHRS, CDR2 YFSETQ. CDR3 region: CASSLWRAAGIFGTEAFF. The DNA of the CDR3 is TGCGCCAGCAGCTTGTGGCGGGCCGCGGGTATATTCGGCACTGAAGCTTTCTTT. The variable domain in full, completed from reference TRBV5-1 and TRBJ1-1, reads KAGVTQTPRYLIKTRGQQVTLSCSPISGHRSVSWYQQTPGQGLQFLFEYFSETQRNKGNFPGRFSGRQFSNSRSEMNVSTLELGDSALYLCASSLWRAAGIFGTEAFFGQGTRLTVV.

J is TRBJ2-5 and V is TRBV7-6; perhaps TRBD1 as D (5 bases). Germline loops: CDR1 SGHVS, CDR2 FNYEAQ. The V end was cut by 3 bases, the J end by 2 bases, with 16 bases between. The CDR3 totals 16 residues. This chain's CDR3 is CASSFRSGLAQETQYF. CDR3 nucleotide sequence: TGTGCCAGCAGCTTCCGCTCAGGGCTTGCGCAAGAGACCCAGTACTTC.

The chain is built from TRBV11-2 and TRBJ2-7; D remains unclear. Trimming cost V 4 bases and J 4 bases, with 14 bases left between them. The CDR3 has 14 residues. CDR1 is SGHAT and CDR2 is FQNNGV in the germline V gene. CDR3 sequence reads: CASSSLVLRYEQYF. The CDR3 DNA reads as TGTGCCAGCAGCTCGCTCGTACTCAGGTACGAGCAGTACTTC.

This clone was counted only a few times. CDR3 in DNA: TGTGCCAGCAGGGAGGCTAACTATGGCTACACCTTC. This encodes CASREANYGYTF. The chain joins TRBV28 to TRBJ1-2; D remains unclear. Trimming removed 6 bases at V and 0 bases at J, with 5 bases between. Germline V lookup: CDR1 MDHEN, CDR2 SYDVKM. The length of the CDR3 is 12 residues.

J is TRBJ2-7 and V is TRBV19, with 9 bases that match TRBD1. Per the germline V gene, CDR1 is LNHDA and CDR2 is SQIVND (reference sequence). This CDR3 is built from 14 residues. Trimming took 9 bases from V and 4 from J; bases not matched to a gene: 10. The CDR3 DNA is TGTGCCAGCACACCCGGGACAGGGTGGTACGAGCAGTACTTC. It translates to CASTPGTGWYEQYF.

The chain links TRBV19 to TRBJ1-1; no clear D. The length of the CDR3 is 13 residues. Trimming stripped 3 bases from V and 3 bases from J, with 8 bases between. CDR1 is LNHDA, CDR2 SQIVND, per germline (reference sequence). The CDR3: CASSIGAHTEAFF. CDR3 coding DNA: TGTGCCAGTAGTATCGGTGCCCACACTGAAGCTTTCTTT. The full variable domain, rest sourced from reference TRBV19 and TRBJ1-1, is DGGITQSPKYLFRKEGQNVTLSCEQNLNHDAMYWYRQDPGQGLRLIYYSQIVNDFQKGDIAEGYSVSREKKESFPLTVTSAQKNPTAFYLCASSIGAHTEAFFGQGTRLTVV.

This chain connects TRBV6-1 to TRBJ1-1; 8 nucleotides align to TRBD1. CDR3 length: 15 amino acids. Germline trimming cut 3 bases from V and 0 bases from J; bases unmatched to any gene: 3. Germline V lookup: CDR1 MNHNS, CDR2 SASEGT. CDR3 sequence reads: CASSEQGAMNTEAFF. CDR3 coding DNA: TGTGCCAGCAGTGAGCAGGGGGCCATGAACACTGAAGCTTTCTTT.